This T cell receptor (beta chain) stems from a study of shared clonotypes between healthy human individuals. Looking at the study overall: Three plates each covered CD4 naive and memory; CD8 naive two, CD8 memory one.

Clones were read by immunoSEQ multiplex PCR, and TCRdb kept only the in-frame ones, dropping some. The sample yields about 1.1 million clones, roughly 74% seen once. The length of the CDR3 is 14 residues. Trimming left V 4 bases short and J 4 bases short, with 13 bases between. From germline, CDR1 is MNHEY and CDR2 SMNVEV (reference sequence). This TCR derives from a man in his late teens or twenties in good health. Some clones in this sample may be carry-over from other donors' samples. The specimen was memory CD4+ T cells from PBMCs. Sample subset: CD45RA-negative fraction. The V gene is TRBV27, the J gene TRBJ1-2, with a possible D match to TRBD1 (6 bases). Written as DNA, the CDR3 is TGTGCCAGCAGTTCTACGGGGGCTGGCTATGGCTACACCTTC. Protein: CASSSTGAGYGYTF.